A selection of T cell receptor beta chains follows, all from one sample in a study of cytomegalovirus exposure and HLA in healthy donors. Sequencing was performed with immunoSEQ multiplex PCR; in TCRdb, only in-frame clones are kept and a portion is missing. The data show some 180,000 clones, roughly 86% seen once. Input material: PBMCs. These receptors all come from a middle-aged man in good health and CMV-seropositive. Both conserved end residues are part of each CDR3. The D gene is left open where the match is weak. For some rows the clone size is stated as once, few or many, or as a class when expanded; others skip it.

TRBJ2-7 | . | TRBV7-2 | . | TGTGCCAGCAGCTTAGAACAGGGACACGAGCAGTACTTC | CASSLEQGHEQYF
TRBJ1-4 | . | TRBV16 | . | TGTGCCAGCGGCGACAGTATTGGGGAAAAACTGTTTTTT | CASGDSIGEKLFF
TRBJ2-3 | . | TRBV18 | TRBD2 | TGTGCCAGCTCAACCGGGGCTAGCGGGAGAAGTGGAGATACGCAGTATTTT | CASSTGASGRSGDTQYF
TRBJ2-2 | once | TRBV7-6 | . | TGTGCCAGCAGCTCCACAGGGTCCGGGGAGCTGTTTTTT | CASSSTGSGELFF
TRBJ1-5 | . | TRBV5-6 | . | TGTGCCAGCAGCGACCGGCGCCTAGTGAGCAATCAGCCCCAGCATTTT | CASSDRRLVSNQPQHF
TRBJ1-2 | . | TRBV7-8 | . | TGTGCCAGCAGCTTAGAAGGATACTCAGGGGCACCTGACTATGGCTACACCTTC | CASSLEGYSGAPDYGYTF
TRBJ1-1 | once | TRBV6-1 | TRBD1 | TGTGCCAGCAGTGAAGAGGCAGGGGGCACTGAAGCCTTCTTT | CASSEEAGGTEAFF
TRBJ2-5 | . | TRBV10-3 | TRBD1 | TGTGCCATCAGTGAAGGACAGGGAGAGACCCAGTACTTC | CAISEGQGETQYF
TRBJ2-3 | . | TRBV6-1 | TRBD2 | TGTGCCAGCGGGGAAGCGGGAGGGCGAGTGGATACGCAGTATTTT | CASGEAGGRVDTQYF
TRBJ1-5 | . | TRBV5-1 | . | TGCGCCAGCAGCAAGCGGTCGAGGCCCCGTAACGGCAATCAGCCCCAGCATTTT | CASSKRSRPRNGNQPQHF
TRBJ2-5 | once | TRBV9 | TRBD2 | TGTGCCAGCAGCCCGGGAGGACTAGCGGGGGCCAGGGGAGAGACCCAGTACTTC | CASSPGGLAGARGETQYF
TRBJ2-5 | . | TRBV7-2 | . | TGTGCCAGCAGCCCAGGTGCTCAAGAGACCCAGTACTTC | CASSPGAQETQYF
TRBJ2-7 | few | TRBV2 | TRBD2 | TGTGCCAGCAGTCCGAGCGGGAGGGCCCTCTACGAGCAGTACTTC | CASSPSGRALYEQYF
TRBJ1-6 | . | TRBV6-5 | . | TGTGCCACCACGCGGGGTTCGCATAGTTCACCCCTCCACTTT | CATTRGSHSSPLHF
TRBJ2-3 | . | TRBV30 | TRBD1 | TGTGCCTGGACGCGAGGGGACAGGGTGACAGATACGCAGTATTTT | CAWTRGDRVTDTQYF
TRBJ2-2 | . | TRBV30 | . | TGTGCCTGGAGTGCATACACCGGGGAGCTGTTTTTT | CAWSAYTGELFF
TRBJ1-1 | . | TRBV7-9 | TRBD1 | TGTGCCAGCAGTTCCGGGACAGGGAATACTGAAGCTTTCTTT | CASSSGTGNTEAFF
TRBJ2-5 | . | TRBV10-1 | TRBD2 | TGCGCCAGCAGTGTCCCTCGGACTAGCGAGGAAGAGACCCAGTACTTC | CASSVPRTSEEETQYF
TRBJ2-7 | . | TRBV6-1 | TRBD1 | TGTGCCAGCACCAACAGGGGGCACGGGAACGAGCAGTACTTC | CASTNRGHGNEQYF
TRBJ1-6 | few | TRBV7-3 | . | TGTGCCAGCAGCCCAACCGCGACAGGCCCCCTCCACTTT | CASSPTATGPLHF
TRBJ1-1 | . | TRBV6-5 | . | TGTGCCAGCGAGTGGGCGGGGAACACTGAAGCTTTCTTT | CASEWAGNTEAFF
TRBJ1-2 | . | TRBV6-1 | . | TGTGCCAGCAGGCAGGGGCAGGGCTACACCTTC | CASRQGQGYTF
TRBJ2-7 | . | TRBV6-5 | . | TGTGCCAGCAGTTCACAGGGCTCCTACGAGCAGTACTTC | CASSSQGSYEQYF
TRBJ1-1 | . | TRBV18 | . | TGTGCCAGCTCACCAGCCGGGGAAACGAACACTGAAGCTTTCTTT | CASSPAGETNTEAFF
TRBJ1-1 | . | TRBV11-2 | . | TGTGCCAGCAGCTTAGGTGACAGAAACACTGAAGCTTTCTTT | CASSLGDRNTEAFF
TRBJ2-5 | . | TRBV7-9 | TRBD1 | TGTGCCAGCAGACCGGACAGGAGCCTGGAGACCCAGTACTTC | CASRPDRSLETQYF
TRBJ2-7 | . | TRBV5-1 | . | TGCGCCAGCAGCGCCGTAGGGGCTACCTACGAGCAGTACTTC | CASSAVGATYEQYF
TRBJ1-2 | . | TRBV9 | . | TGTGCCAGCAGCGTAACCCATCAGGATGGCTACACCTTC | CASSVTHQDGYTF
TRBJ1-5 | . | TRBV28 | . | TGTGCCAGCGTGTGGGCAGTCGGCGCTCAGCCCCAGCATTTT | CASVWAVGAQPQHF
TRBJ2-2 | . | TRBV6-6 | TRBD2 | TGTGCCAGCAGTTGGGTAGCGGGGGCGAACACCGGGGAGCTGTTTTTT | CASSWVAGANTGELFF
TRBJ1-2 | few | TRBV27 | . | TGTGCCAGCAGTTTAGAGGGATCCTATGGCTACACCTTC | CASSLEGSYGYTF
TRBJ1-3 | . | TRBV4-2 | TRBD1 | TGTGCCAGCAGCTCAAAGGGGACAGGGGACTCTGGAAACACCATATATTTT | CASSSKGTGDSGNTIYF
TRBJ1-4 | . | TRBV28 | . | TGTGCCAGCAGTATAGGGGGAGAAAATGAAAAACTGTTTTTT | CASSIGGENEKLFF
TRBJ2-7 | . | TRBV2 | . | TGTGCCAGTCAGGGGTATGACGAGCAGTACTTC | CASQGYDEQYF
TRBJ2-1 | . | TRBV5-1 | TRBD2 | TGCGCCAGCAGCTTGTCGACTAGCGGGAGTAATGAGCAGTTCTTC | CASSLSTSGSNEQFF